Below are 10 T cell receptor beta chains sequenced from a single sample in a study of cytomegalovirus exposure and HLA in healthy donors. PCR employed 60 Vbeta and 13 Jbeta primers. TCRdb's copy holds only in-frame clones and misses some; the assay was immunoSEQ multiplex PCR. The sample consists of some 190,000 clones, more than 70% of them appearing once. Material for sequencing was PBMCs. The receptors derive from a man in his forties in good health and CMV-seropositive.

The chain has TRBV7-2 and TRBJ1-4; D unclear. Germline CDR1 and CDR2: SGHTA and FQGNSA. V was cut by 5 bases and J by 4 bases, with 11 bases left in between. The CDR3 spans 14 residues. CDR3 in amino acids: CASSQRGLNEKLFF. In DNA, the CDR3 is TGTGCCAGCAGCCAGAGAGGCCTTAATGAAAAACTGTTTTTT.

J is TRBJ1-1 and V is TRBV4-3, with D possibly being TRBD1 (5 bases). Trimming removed 0 bases from V and 3 bases from J, with 8 bases in between. This CDR3 has 14 amino acids. In germline, CDR1 is LGHNA, CDR2 YSLEER. CDR3 residues: CASSQDGGDTEAFF. The CDR3 nucleotides are TGCGCCAGCAGCCAAGATGGGGGGGACACTGAAGCTTTCTTT.

This CDR3 reads CASSYRREGPYEQYF. The DNA of the CDR3 is TGTGCCAGCAGTTACAGGCGGGAGGGTCCCTACGAGCAGTACTTC. The V gene is TRBV6-5, the J gene TRBJ2-7; TRBD2 agrees at 9 bases. The trim removed 2 bases at V and 2 bases at J, leaving 4 bases unmatched. Germline CDR1 and CDR2: MNHEY and SVGAGI. The CDR3 is made up of 15 amino acids.

This clone was observed once. This chain connects TRBV9 to TRBJ1-4; D possibly corresponds to TRBD1 (5 bases). With 3 bases removed from V and 5 bases from J, the gap between germline ends came to 17 bases. The CDR3 is 16 amino acids. In germline, CDR1 is SGDLS, CDR2 YYNGEE. CDR3 protein: CASSGATPKGNEKLFF. The CDR3 DNA follows: TGTGCCAGCAGCGGCGCGACACCTAAGGGGAATGAAAAACTGTTTTTT.

The V call is TRBV5-1, the J call TRBJ2-2; TRBD2 agrees at 8 bases. With 0 bases clipped from V and 7 bases from J, the junction kept 11 bases outside the gene matches. The CDR3 runs 17 residues. Germline values: CDR1 SGHRS, CDR2 YFSETQ. The CDR3 here is CASSLVASGSGNGELFF. For the CDR3, the DNA is TGCGCCAGCAGCTTGGTCGCTAGCGGGTCAGGGAACGGGGAGCTGTTTTTT.

The chain recombines TRBV7-2 with TRBJ2-7, with TRBD1 identical over 7 bases. V was pared by 4 bases and J by 6 bases, with 6 bases of the junction left unmatched. Germline V CDR1 and CDR2: SGHTA, FQGNSA. The CDR3 spans 13 residues. The CDR3 sequence is CASSSDRVGEQYF. CDR3 DNA sequence: TGTGCCAGCAGCTCTGACAGGGTGGGCGAGCAGTACTTC.

The chain combines TRBV4-1 with TRBJ2-7, with 9 bases that match TRBD1. Germline CDR1 reads MGHRA; CDR2 reads YSYEKL. This CDR3 contains 17 residues. The J segment lost 3 bases and the V segment lost 8 bases, leaving 17 bases of the junction unmatched. CDR3 nucleotide sequence: TGCGCCAGCCGCTCGGGGACAGGGAACAGTCGGGACTACGAGCAGTACTTC. Translation gives CASRSGTGNSRDYEQYF.

This clone was counted a few times. This chain connects TRBV6-5 to TRBJ1-5; 9 bases are a match to TRBD1. After removal of 6 bases from V and 4 bases from J, the junction contained 4 bases not matched to a gene. CDR1 is MNHEY and CDR2 is SVGAGI in the germline V gene. CDR3 length: 14 residues. The CDR3 region is CASRRQGGNQPQHF. In nucleotides, the CDR3 is TGTGCCAGCAGGAGACAGGGGGGGAATCAGCCCCAGCATTTT.

The chain uses TRBV21-1 and TRBJ1-5. TRBV21-1 is listed as a pseudogene. The CDR3 length is 13 residues. In DNA, the CDR3 is TGTGCCAGCAGCTTAGAGGGTGGACAGCCCCAGCATTTT. Encoded protein: CASSLEGGQPQHF.

The chain links TRBV30 to TRBJ1-1; TRBD1 aligns across 8 bases. This CDR3 comprises 14 residues. Germline CDR1 and CDR2: GTSNPN and SVGIG (reference sequence). Losses at the gene ends were 2 bases for V and 10 bases for J; bases not matched to a gene: 12. The CDR3 region is CAWSYRDRTSRAFF. The DNA of the CDR3 is TGTGCCTGGAGTTACCGGGACAGGACCTCGAGAGCTTTCTTT.